A few counts support the clone carrying this T cell receptor (beta chain). Its antigen remains unknown. Trimming removed 2 bases from V and 5 bases from J, with 15 bases in between. The CDR3 extends over 14 amino acids. Germline V gene data show CDR1 as GTSNPN and CDR2 as SVGIG (reference sequence). Use of 60 Vbeta and 13 Jbeta primers characterized the PCR. Only in-frame clones appear in the TCRdb table, and some are missing; sequencing was by immunoSEQ multiplex PCR. The sample consists of 100,000 to 150,000 clones, about a sixth of them appearing once. The data were obtained in a study of cytomegalovirus exposure and HLA in healthy donors. Study conclusions and caveats: What was likely a sequencing artifact was a cluster of highly shared sequence variants. The CMV antigen specificity of a few CMV-associated chains was confirmed through in vitro analysis. Later analysis revealed greater clonal expansion in HLA-associated TCR beta chains than in equally common others.

The sequenced sample was PBMCs. The chain recombines TRBV30 with TRBJ1-2; the D gene is possibly TRBD1 (6 bases). The TCR originated in a female donor in good health and CMV-seropositive. CDR3 nucleotides: TGTGCCTGGAGTATTAACAGGGTTCGGTATGGCTACACCTTC. This gives the protein CAWSINRVRYGYTF.